The subject of this entry is one T cell receptor beta chain. This CDR3 contains 15 residues. The germline gives CDR1 SGHRS, CDR2 YFSETQ. V gave up 0 bases and J gave up 5 bases; unmatched junction bases: 5. This sample was included in a study of response to subunit inactivated influenza vaccine. TCRdb reprocessed the RT-PCR reads with MiXCR, giving one entry per CDR3 protein. Of some 540,000 distinct CDR3 sequences in the sample, approximately 24% were seen once. This sample also appeared in a second study, on T cells expressing NK-cell markers. Per that paper: The cDNA for TCR beta came from 5'RACE template switching with UMIs. It remained uncertain whether the expanded NKG2C+ T cell clones were specific for HCMV antigens.

The receptor was isolated from a man aged 45-65 years who received an inactivated influenza vaccine. The material sequenced was CD4+ T cells sorted from PBMCs, taken 12 days after vaccination. The chain is built from TRBV5-1 and TRBJ2-7; the match to TRBD1 covers 10 bases. The CDR3 DNA sequence: TGCGCCAGCAGCTTGGGGACAGGGGGTTTCGACGAGCAGTACTTC. This translates into CASSLGTGGFDEQYF.